The 27 T cell receptor beta chains in this list originate from one sample, sequenced in a study of T cells in Graves' hyperthyroidism and ophthalmopathy. RNA transcripts served as the template for amplifying TCR beta CDR3 regions. In the first-round RT-PCR of the TCR CDR3, the HTBI primer set was used. TCRdb ran MiXCR on the multiplex PCR reads and lists one entry per CDR3 protein. Here the sample spans about 360,000 distinct CDR3 sequences, about 13% being singletons. Material for sequencing was blood. Every receptor here comes from a woman younger than 35 with Graves' hyperthyroidism.

In this sample, this clonotype turned up many times. The chain recombines TRBV6-1 with TRBJ2-1, with TRBD2 matching over 9 bases. V lost 6 bases and J lost 10; bases outside the gene matches: 7. The CDR3 sequence is 13 residues long. The germline V gene has CDR1 MNHNS and CDR2 SASEGT. This chain's CDR3 is CASSIAGAAEQFF. DNA for the CDR3: TGTGCCAGCAGCATAGCGGGAGCCGCGGAGCAGTTCTTC.

This clonotype was seen at least ten times. V usage is TRBV12-3 or TRBV12-4 and J usage is TRBJ1-2; 9 nucleotides match TRBD1. CDR3 length: 13 amino acids. V lost 5 bases and J lost 8; bases outside the gene matches: 6. CDR3 nucleotides: TGTGCCAGCAGTCGTCCCGGGACAGGGGGCTACACCTTC. Protein product: CASSRPGTGGYTF.

This clonotype was detected many times. The CDR3: CASSQGQGAETEAFF. Here the CDR3 DNA reads TGTGCCAGCAGCCAAGGCCAGGGGGCTGAAACTGAAGCTTTCTTT. The gene calls are TRBV4-2 and TRBJ1-1; TRBD1 agrees at 8 bases. The germline V gene encodes CDR1 LGHNA and CDR2 YNFKEQ. The CDR3 sequence is 15 residues long. V lost 1 base and J lost 5; bases outside the gene matches: 6.

In regard to this clonotype: A much more abundant neighbour one base away suggests this may be a read error. The chain employs TRBV6-5 and TRBJ1-6; D gene unclear. V lost 0 bases and J 12 bases, leaving 15 bases between the germline ends. This CDR3 comprises 15 residues. CDR1 is MNHEY and CDR2 is SVGAGI in the germline V gene. The CDR3 is CASSYSPHGFLPLHF. In DNA, the CDR3 is TGTGCCAGCAGTTACTCTCCACATGGGTTCTTACCCCTCCACTTT.

This clonotype was seen many times. Here the CDR3 DNA reads TGTGCCAGCAGCTCAGCAGGGGGAAACACCATATATTTT. This sequence encodes CASSSAGGNTIYF. The chain has TRBV7-3 and TRBJ1-3, with a possible D match to TRBD1 (5 bases). The CDR3 loop spans 13 amino acids. V was pared by 4 bases and J by 4 bases, with 8 bases between. Germline assignment: CDR1 SGHTA and CDR2 FQGTGA.

This clonotype was found a few times. The chain recombines TRBV14 with TRBJ2-7; a weak D match, TRBD2 (5 bases). Trimming removed 5 bases from V and 1 base from J, with 15 bases in between. Germline lookup yields CDR1 SGHDN and CDR2 FVKESK. The CDR3 consists of 15 residues. The chain's CDR3 is CASSETPSRSYEQYF. The CDR3 nucleotides read TGTGCCAGCAGCGAAACCCCTAGCCGATCCTACGAGCAGTACTTC.

This clonotype has only a few counts. The chain is built from TRBV15 and TRBJ2-5, with a weak D call TRBD1 (6 bases). Trimming stripped 4 bases from V and 5 bases from J, with 17 bases between. CDR3 length: 15 residues. The V gene's germline CDR1 is LNHNV and CDR2 YYDKDF (reference sequence). The CDR3 region is CATSKEGVRGETQYF. For the CDR3, the DNA is TGTGCCACCAGCAAAGAGGGGGTACGGGGTGAGACCCAGTACTTC.

This clonotype was picked up a small number of times. The V call is TRBV24-1, the J call TRBJ2-7, with D tentatively TRBD1 or TRBD2 (5 bases each). CDR1 and CDR2 from the germline V gene are KGHDR and SFDVKD. V lost 4 bases to trimming and J lost 3 bases, with 15 bases between them. The CDR3 totals 15 residues. In DNA form, the CDR3 reads TGTGCCACCAGTGACCGACGGGACGGAGACTACGAGCAGTACTTC. Translated, it gives CATSDRRDGDYEQYF.

This clonotype was counted ten times or more. The chain uses TRBV9 and TRBJ1-1; D is unclear. The V gene lost 4 bases and the J gene lost 10 bases, with 23 bases spanning the gap. Germline V gene data show CDR1 as SGDLS and CDR2 as YYNGEE. The CDR3 has 15 amino acids. The CDR3 DNA sequence: TGTGCCAGCAGCCCCGGGCCAGCCTACCATATGGGAGCTTTCTTT. This translates into CASSPGPAYHMGAFF.

This clonotype appeared many times. V is TRBV6-2 or TRBV6-3 and J is TRBJ2-1; 10 nucleotides agree with TRBD2. The CDR3 extends over 16 amino acids. J lost 6 bases, V lost 1 base, and 6 bases had no gene match. Germline CDR1 MNHEY, CDR2 SVGEGT. The CDR3 bases are TGTGCCAGCAGTTACTACCTAGCGGGAGTCCCCAATGAGCAGTTCTTC. Protein product: CASSYYLAGVPNEQFF.

This clonotype was recorded at least ten times. J is TRBJ2-7 and V is TRBV11-1; no clear D. Germline V gene data show CDR1 as SGHAT and CDR2 as FQDESV (reference sequence). Trimming removed 5 bases at V and 2 bases at J, with 19 bases between. This CDR3 spans 16 amino acids. CDR3 DNA: TGTGCCAGCAGCCCAGGATCCCTAGGTTTTACCTACGAGCAGTACTTC. Translated: CASSPGSLGFTYEQYF.

Many counts were recorded for this clonotype. V usage is TRBV11-1 and J usage is TRBJ2-2, with 7 positions matching TRBD2. Germline V CDR1 and CDR2: SGHAT, FQDESV (reference sequence). The ends lost 5 bases at V and 2 bases at J; junction bases unmatched: 11. This CDR3 comprises 17 residues. This CDR3 reads CASSPGRWETNTGELFF. DNA for the CDR3: TGTGCCAGCAGCCCCGGGAGGTGGGAAACTAACACCGGGGAGCTGTTTTTT.

In this sample, this clonotype turned up many times. The chain joins TRBV27 to TRBJ1-4, with a weak D call TRBD1 (5 bases). Germline CDR1 and CDR2: MNHEY and SMNVEV (reference sequence). Trimming removed 6 bases at V and 7 bases at J, with 15 bases between. The CDR3 is 14 amino acids. CDR3 region: CASSRQGLGEKLFF. CDR3 DNA: TGTGCCAGCAGCCGTCAGGGATTGGGTGAAAAACTGTTTTTT.

This clonotype has at least ten counts. The V gene is TRBV28, the J gene TRBJ1-2; TRBD1 is a possible D gene (5 bases). Germline V gene sequence: CDR1 MDHEN, CDR2 SYDVKM. The CDR3 extends over 14 amino acids. Trimming took off 6 bases at V and 4 bases at J, with 15 bases between the two ends. The CDR3 protein is CASSPGLKIYGYTF. In DNA, the CDR3 is TGTGCCAGCAGCCCGGGACTGAAGATCTATGGCTACACCTTC.

The chain links TRBV24-1 to TRBJ2-1; D gene uncertain. The germline V gene encodes CDR1 KGHDR and CDR2 SFDVKD. V was trimmed by 3 bases and J by 6 bases, leaving 11 bases between them. CDR3 length: 14 residues. CDR3 sequence: CATSDQVRFNEQFF. The CDR3 bases are TGTGCCACCAGTGATCAGGTCCGATTCAATGAGCAGTTCTTC.

CDR3 bases: TGCGCCAGCAGCTTCGGAAGGGCCAATCAGCCCCAGCATTTT. This codes for CASSFGRANQPQHF. This chain links TRBV4-1 with TRBJ1-5; D gene ambiguous. Germline V gene sequence: CDR1 MGHRA, CDR2 YSYEKL. This CDR3 spans 14 amino acids. V gave up 5 bases and J gave up 3 bases, with 11 bases separating them.

The rearrangement links TRBV27 to TRBJ1-4; 8 positions agree with TRBD1. The CDR3 sequence is 14 residues long. V trimming: 6 bases; J trimming: 8 bases; junction bases outside the gene matches: 8. CDR1 is MNHEY and CDR2 is SMNVEV in the germline V gene (reference sequence). The CDR3 coding sequence is TGTGCCAGCAGGCTGGGGACAGGAGGCGAAAAACTGTTTTTT. Its translation: CASRLGTGGEKLFF. Complete variable domain (other parts from reference TRBV27 and TRBJ1-4): EAQVTQNPRYLITVTGKKLTVTCSQNMNHEYMSWYRQDPGLGLRQIYYSMNVEVTDKGDVPEGYKVSRKEKRNFPLILESPSPNQTSLYFCASRLGTGGEKLFFGSGTQLSVL.

This clonotype appeared a few times. The chain recombines TRBV7-3 with TRBJ1-1; no reliable D call. Per the germline V gene, CDR1 is SGHTA and CDR2 is FQGTGA. The CDR3 length is 13 residues. Trimming left V 5 bases short and J 2 bases short, with 9 bases between. CDR3 nucleotides: TGTGCCAGCAGCGTAGTCCGAAACACTGAAGCTTTCTTT. This gives the protein CASSVVRNTEAFF.

This sequence joins TRBV28 and TRBJ2-7; the D gene is possibly TRBD1 (5 bases). Germline V gives CDR1 MDHEN, CDR2 SYDVKM. The V end lost 5 bases, the J end lost 7 bases, and 18 bases lay between the germline ends. CDR3 size: 14 residues. CDR3 sequence reads: CASSLRTSLGEQYF. The CDR3 DNA reads TGTGCCAGCAGTCTCCGGACAAGCCTTGGGGAGCAGTACTTC.

For this clonotype: It is unclear where the CDR3 begins or ends on the DNA, so no DNA is shown, and the CDR3 is as TCRdb lists it. This sequence joins TRBV6-9 and TRBJ2-1. Germline V gene sequence: CDR1 MNHGY, CDR2 SVAAGI. Termini included, the CDR3 measures 15 amino acids. The CDR3 sequence: CASSSSTHTRNEQFF.

This clonotype was observed a handful of times. This sequence joins TRBV9 and TRBJ2-3, with a possible D match to TRBD2 (5 bases). Germline CDR1 and CDR2: SGDLS and YYNGEE. The length of the CDR3 is 14 residues. Trimming took 4 bases from V and 1 from J, leaving 10 bases between them. The chain's CDR3 is CASSPEGGTDTQYF. In nucleotides, the CDR3 is TGTGCCAGCAGCCCAGAGGGTGGCACAGATACGCAGTATTTT.

At least ten counts were recorded for this clonotype. V is TRBV28 and J is TRBJ2-7, with D perhaps being TRBD1 or TRBD2 (5 bases each). CDR1 is MDHEN and CDR2 is SYDVKM in the germline V gene. The CDR3 is 15 residues long. V was cut by 7 bases and J by 0 bases, with 16 bases left in between. In DNA, the CDR3 is TGTGCCAGCATTCCTACCGGGGCGCGCTCCTACGAGCAGTACTTC. This sequence encodes CASIPTGARSYEQYF.

CDR3 DNA sequence: TGTGCCAGCACTCTCAGGGGCGGGGGCAATCAGCCCCAGCATTTT. This gives the protein CASTLRGGGNQPQHF. The chain is built from TRBV6-7 and TRBJ1-5, with D tentatively TRBD1 (6 bases). TRBV6-7 counts as an open reading frame of uncertain function. This CDR3 comprises 15 residues. V lost 7 bases, J lost 2 bases, and 15 bases lay in between.

About this clonotype: This may be a read error: a much more frequent sequence differs by one nucleotide. The chain combines TRBV9 with TRBJ1-6, with D possibly TRBD1 on 5 matching bases. Germline V lookup: CDR1 SGDLS, CDR2 YYNGEE. The CDR3 spans 16 residues. The CDR3 nucleotides read TGTGCCAGCAGCGTCACAGCAGGGACGGTGAATTCACCCCCCCACTTT. Its protein product is CASSVTAGTVNSPPHF.

The sample holds many counts of this clonotype. The chain uses TRBV4-3 and TRBJ2-3; 10 bases align to TRBD2. From germline, CDR1 is LGHNA and CDR2 YSLEER. The CDR3 covers 18 residues. The ends lost 0 bases at V and 1 base at J; junction bases unmatched: 7. The CDR3 nucleotides read TGCGCCAGCAGCCAAGAAGACTTAGCGGGAGGCGGCACAGATACGCAGTATTTT. This encodes CASSQEDLAGGGTDTQYF.

This clonotype was found many times. The chain recombines TRBV2 with TRBJ1-4, with D unclear. V was shortened by 5 bases and J by 6 bases, with 4 bases between the two germline ends. Germline loops: CDR1 SNHLY, CDR2 FYNNEI. This CDR3 comprises 11 residues. Here the CDR3 DNA reads TGTGCCAGCAGTCGTGATGAAAAACTGTTTTTT. It is translated as CASSRDEKLFF.

The rearrangement uses TRBV12-3 or TRBV12-4 and TRBJ2-7; D tentatively fits TRBD1 or TRBD2 (5 bases each). V was pared by 3 bases and J by 6 bases, with 18 bases between. This CDR3 spans 15 amino acids. The CDR3 DNA sequence: TGTGCCAGCAGTTTGAGTGGGGGTTTCATCTCCGAGCAGTACTTC. The encoded protein is CASSLSGGFISEQYF.